The present entry profiles one T cell receptor beta chain with its context. Its antigen is not identified. The data are from a study of CD8 T cells in ankylosing spondylitis. General study points: Researchers reportedly found disease-linked clones significantly enriched in matched ankylosing spondylitis synovial fluid. Past research had described some motif variants in reactive arthritis synovial fluid and blood. Disease-linked clones bore a CD8+ phenotype and were relatively rare in peripheral blood. A motif of 7 to 9 highly homologous TCR beta variants was seen as apparently characteristic of ankylosing spondylitis blood.

5'-RACE, quantitative and with molecular barcodes, yielded the TCR beta libraries. From the 5' RACE reads, TCRdb called clonotypes with MiXCR, one entry per CDR3 protein. The table records approximately 150,000 distinct CDR3 sequences, roughly a sixth of them present only once. Germline V lookup: CDR1 SGHTA, CDR2 FQGNSA. The CDR3 loop spans 13 amino acids. Unmatched junction bases numbered 5, after V lost 7 bases and J lost 6 bases. Sequences were obtained from blood, either unsorted or a sorted T cell fraction (not recorded which). This receptor was obtained from a male donor with ankylosing spondylitis. The chain uses TRBV7-2 and TRBJ2-1; TRBD2 matches 8 bases. The CDR3 sequence is CASTLTSGNEQFF. The CDR3 coding sequence is TGTGCCAGCACCCTTACTAGCGGCAATGAGCAGTTCTTC.